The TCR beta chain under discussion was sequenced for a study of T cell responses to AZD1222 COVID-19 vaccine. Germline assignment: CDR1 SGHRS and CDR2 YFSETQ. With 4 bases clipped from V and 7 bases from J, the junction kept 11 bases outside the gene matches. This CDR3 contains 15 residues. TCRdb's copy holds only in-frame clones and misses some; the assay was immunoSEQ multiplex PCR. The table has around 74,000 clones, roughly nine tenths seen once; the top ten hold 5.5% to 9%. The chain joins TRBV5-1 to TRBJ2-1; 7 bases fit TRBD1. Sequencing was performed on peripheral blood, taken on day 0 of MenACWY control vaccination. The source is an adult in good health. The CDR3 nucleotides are TGCGCCAGCAGCGCACACCCGGGACAGAAAAATGAGCAGTTCTTC. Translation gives CASSAHPGQKNEQFF. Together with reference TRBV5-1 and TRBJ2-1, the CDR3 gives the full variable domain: KAGVTQTPRYLIKTRGQQVTLSCSPISGHRSVSWYQQTPGQGLQFLFEYFSETQRNKGNFPGRFSGRQFSNSRSEMNVSTLELGDSALYLCASSAHPGQKNEQFFGPGTRLTVL.